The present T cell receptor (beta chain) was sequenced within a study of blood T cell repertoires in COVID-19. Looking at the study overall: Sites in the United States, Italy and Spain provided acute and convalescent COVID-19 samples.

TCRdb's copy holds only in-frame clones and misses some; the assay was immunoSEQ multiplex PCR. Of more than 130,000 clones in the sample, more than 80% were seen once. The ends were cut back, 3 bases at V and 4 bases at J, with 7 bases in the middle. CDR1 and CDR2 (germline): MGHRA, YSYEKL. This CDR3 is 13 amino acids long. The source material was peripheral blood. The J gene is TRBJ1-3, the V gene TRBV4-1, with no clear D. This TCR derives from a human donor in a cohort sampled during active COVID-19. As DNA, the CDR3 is TGCGCCAGCAGCCAGGGAGAAGGAAACACCATATATTTT. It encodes CASSQGEGNTIYF.